One sample yielded the 4 T cell receptor beta chains listed below, sequenced in a study of blood T cells in healthy people across ages. A J-beta primer mix and a sample-barcoded 5' primer were used in a second PCR of roughly 7 to 12 cycles. MiXCR, applied by TCRdb to the 5' RACE reads, yields one record per CDR3 protein. The sample lists about 1,400,000 distinct CDR3 sequences; 59% were seen once. Material for sequencing was blood. Receptors were obtained from a man aged 18 to 29 in good health.

This clonotype was observed a few times. The chain links TRBV6-5 to TRBJ2-1; no clear D. The CDR3 runs to 15 residues. Germline loops: CDR1 MNHEY, CDR2 SVGAGI. V lost 8 bases, J lost 0 bases, and 14 bases lay in between. The DNA for the CDR3 is TGTGCCAGCCTCGTGAGTGTGGGCTCCTACAATGAGCAGTTCTTC. Translation gives CASLVSVGSYNEQFF.

This clonotype was seen at least ten times. V and J are TRBV29-1 and TRBJ1-5, with 9 bases fitting TRBD1. The J segment lost 5 bases and the V segment lost 5 bases, leaving 1 base of the junction unmatched. Germline CDR1 reads SQVTM; CDR2 reads ANQGSEA. The CDR3 has 12 amino acids. Written as DNA, the CDR3 is TGCAGCGTTTGGACAGGGGATCAGCCCCAGCATTTT. Amino acids: CSVWTGDQPQHF.

There are a few counts of this clonotype. The gene calls are TRBV7-8 and TRBJ1-2; no firm D call. V was trimmed by 1 base and J by 1 base, leaving 7 bases between them. Germline CDR1 SGHVS, CDR2 FQNEAQ. CDR3 length equals 14 residues. CDR3 region: CASSLEPYNYGYTF. The CDR3 nucleotides are TGTGCCAGCAGCTTAGAACCCTATAACTATGGCTACACCTTC. The full variable domain, with the rest looked up from reference TRBV7-8 and TRBJ1-2, is GAGVSQSPRYKVAKRGQDVALRCDPISGHVSLFWYQQALGQGPEFLTYFQNEAQLDKSGLPSDRFFAERPEGSVSTLKIQRTQQEDSAVYLCASSLEPYNYGYTFGSGTRLTVV.

The chain employs TRBV5-1 and TRBJ2-5, with 7 bases matching TRBD1. The J call may be mistaken, given a closer DNA end match to TRBJ2-7. CDR1 is SGHRS and CDR2 is YFSETQ in the germline V gene. The length of the CDR3 is 15 residues. The chain's CDR3 is CASSLAVQGLAEQYF. Here the CDR3 DNA reads TGCGCCAGCAGCTTGGCAGTACAGGGGTTGGCCGAGCAGTACTTC.